This T cell receptor (beta chain) originates from a study of blood T cell repertoires in COVID-19. Across the study: The United States, Italy and Spain were the sources of the acute and convalescent COVID-19 samples. In each case, the material was cDNA or gDNA derived from T cells, B-cell-depleted T cells, or PBMCs.

Per the study methods: Scientists estimated how many nucleated cells there were by amplifying reference gene primers. Using immunoSEQ multiplex PCR, the repertoire was profiled, and TCRdb retains in-frame clones only, with some absent. That table gives V, J and clone size, and the DNA gave D and trimming. There are approximately 84,000 clones in the sample; about 80% occur only once, and approximately 15% lies in the top ten. The CDR3 spans 13 residues. Trimming shortened V by 10 bases and J by 4 bases, and 15 bases separated the two germline ends. Per germline, CDR1 SEHNR and CDR2 FQNEAQ (reference sequence).

The genes are TRBV7-9 and TRBJ2-3; D not certain. The clonotype was recovered from a human donor in a cohort sampled during active COVID-19. The sample taken for sequencing was peripheral blood. The chain's CDR3 is CAKQKSVADTQYF. CDR3 DNA sequence: TGTGCCAAGCAAAAATCTGTAGCAGATACGCAGTATTTT.